Following are 2 T cell receptor beta chains from one sample sequenced in a study of control samples from healthy donors and cancer patients. Profiling relied on immunoSEQ multiplex PCR, and the TCRdb table lists in-frame clones only, not all of them. The table lists 150,000 to 200,000 clones, around 92% of them singletons, with just over 2% in the top ten. The sequenced material came from blood. All receptors come from a middle-aged woman in good health.

The sample holds a few counts of this clone. Other DNA variants within this sample encode the same CDR3. The CDR3 is CASSPGQGPGTEAFF. The CDR3 nucleotides are TGTGCCAGCTCACCTGGACAGGGCCCTGGCACTGAAGCTTTCTTT. V and J are TRBV18 and TRBJ1-1, with 8 bases lining up with TRBD1. The CDR3 spans 15 residues. Germline loops: CDR1 KGHSH, CDR2 LQKENI. The V and J ends lost 3 bases and 4 bases, in that order; junction bases with no gene match: 7.

The chain employs TRBV2 and TRBJ2-5, with 7 bases matching TRBD2. This CDR3 spans 17 amino acids. Trimming at V came to 4 bases and at J to 1 base, leaving 12 bases not matched to a gene. CDR1 and CDR2 (germline): SNHLY, FYNNEI. CDR3 coding DNA: TGTGCCAGCAGTGTTGAAAGAGGGACTATACTCCAAGAGACCCAGTACTTC. Its translation: CASSVERGTILQETQYF.